The subject of this entry is one T cell receptor (beta chain). What it binds is unknown. This sample is drawn from a study of PD-L1 blockade in urothelial cancer. In the study overall: Timepoints chosen for blood analysis were 3 weeks (second dose) and 6 weeks after treatment start. Study findings and constraints: Tumor-associated blood clones were expanded more by durable-benefit patients at 3 weeks.

Sample time point: peripheral blood 6 weeks after treatment start. The ends lost 4 bases at V and 4 bases at J; junction bases unmatched: 3. The CDR3 spans 13 residues. Germline lookup yields CDR1 SGHRS and CDR2 YFSETQ. TCR analog templates of synthetic origin were spiked into each PCR. Repertoires were generated with immunoSEQ multiplex PCR, while TCRdb's copy carries only in-frame clones and drops some. The data show tens of thousands of clones, about 79% seen once. The source is a man between 65 and 80 years old with urothelial cancer. This sample comprised PBMCs, obtained around atezolizumab (anti-PD-L1) treatment. The chain couples TRBV5-1 to TRBJ2-5; 8 bases are shared with TRBD1. CDR3 in DNA: TGCGCCAGCAGCCTACAGGGGGGAGAGACCCAGTACTTC. It translates to CASSLQGGETQYF.